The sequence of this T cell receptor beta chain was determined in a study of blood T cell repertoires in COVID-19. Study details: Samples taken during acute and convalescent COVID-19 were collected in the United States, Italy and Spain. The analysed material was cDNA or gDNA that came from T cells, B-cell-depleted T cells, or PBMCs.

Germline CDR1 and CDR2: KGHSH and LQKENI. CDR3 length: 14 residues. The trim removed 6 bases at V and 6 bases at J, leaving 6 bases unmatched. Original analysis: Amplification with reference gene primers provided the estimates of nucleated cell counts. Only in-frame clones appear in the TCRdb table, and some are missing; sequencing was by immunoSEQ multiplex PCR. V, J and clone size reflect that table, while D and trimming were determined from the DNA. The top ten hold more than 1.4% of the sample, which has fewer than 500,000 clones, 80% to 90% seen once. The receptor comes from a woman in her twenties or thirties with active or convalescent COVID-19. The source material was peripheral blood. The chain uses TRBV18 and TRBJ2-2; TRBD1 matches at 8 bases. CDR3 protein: CASSHRGDAGELFF. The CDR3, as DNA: TGTGCCAGCTCCCACAGGGGGGACGCCGGGGAGCTGTTTTTT.